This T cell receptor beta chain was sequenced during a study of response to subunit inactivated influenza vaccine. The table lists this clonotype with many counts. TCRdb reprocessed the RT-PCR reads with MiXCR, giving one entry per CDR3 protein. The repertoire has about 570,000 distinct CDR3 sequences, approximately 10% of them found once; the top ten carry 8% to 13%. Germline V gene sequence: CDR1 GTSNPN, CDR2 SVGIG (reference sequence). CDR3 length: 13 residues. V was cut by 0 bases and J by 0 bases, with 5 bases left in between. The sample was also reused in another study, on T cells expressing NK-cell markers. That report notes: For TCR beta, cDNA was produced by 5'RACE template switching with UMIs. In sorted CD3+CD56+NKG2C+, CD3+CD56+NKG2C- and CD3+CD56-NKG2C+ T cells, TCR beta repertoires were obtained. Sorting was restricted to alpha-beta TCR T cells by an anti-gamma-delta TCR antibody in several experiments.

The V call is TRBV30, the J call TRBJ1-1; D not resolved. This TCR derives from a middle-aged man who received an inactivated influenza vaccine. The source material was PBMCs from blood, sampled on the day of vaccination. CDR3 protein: CAWSVAVNTEAFF. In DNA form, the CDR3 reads TGTGCCTGGAGTGTTGCGGTGAACACTGAAGCTTTCTTT.